The rows below give T cell receptor beta chains drawn from one sample of a study of blood T cell repertoires in COVID-19. Only in-frame clones appear in the TCRdb table, and some are missing; sequencing was by immunoSEQ multiplex PCR. The table shows 270,000 or so clones, with roughly 90% occurring only once. The source material was PBMCs or T cells enriched from blood (not recorded which). These receptors came from a woman aged 40 to 49 with acute COVID-19. Each CDR3 is given with its conserved first and last residue. D genes are given only for firm matches.

>TRBJ2-5|TRBV6-5|TRBD2
TGTGCCAGCAGAAACATAGCGGGCGTGCTAGGGACCCAGTACTTC
CASRNIAGVLGTQYF
>TRBJ2-1|TRBV7-6|TRBD2
TGTGCCAGCAGCTTTAGATCCCCGGGACTAGCGTACAATGAGCAGTTCTTC
CASSFRSPGLAYNEQFF
>TRBJ2-2|TRBV2|-
TGTGCCAGCAGTGAACGTCGTAACACCGGGGAGCTGTTTTTT
CASSERRNTGELFF
>TRBJ2-2|TRBV2|-
TGTGCCAGCAGTGAATCCGGGAACACCGGGGAGCTGTTTTTT
CASSESGNTGELFF
>TRBJ2-5|TRBV6-2/TRBV6-3|TRBD2
TGTGCCAGCAGTTACGGGGGGAGGGCTGGTGAGACCCAGTACTTC
CASSYGGRAGETQYF
>TRBJ1-2|TRBV19|-
TGTGCCAGTAGTCGACCAGGACTCCCTAACTATGGCTACACCTTC
CASSRPGLPNYGYTF
>TRBJ1-5|TRBV19|TRBD1
TGTGCCAGTAGCCCAACCGGGACAGGGGGCTCTCGGGCCCAGCATTTT
CASSPTGTGGSRAQHF
>TRBJ2-5|TRBV14|-
TGTGCCAGCAGCCACGGAGGGACCCGGGTGGGAAGCCAAGAGACCCAGTACTTC
CASSHGGTRVGSQETQYF
>TRBJ2-1|TRBV7-9|TRBD2
TGTGCCAGCAGCTTAGCCCTTATAGTAACTAGCGGACACAATGAGCAGTTCTTC
CASSLALIVTSGHNEQFF
>TRBJ2-3|TRBV13|TRBD1
TGTGCCAGCAGCGACCGGGACAGGCTAGCAGATACGCAGTATTTT
CASSDRDRLADTQYF
>TRBJ2-5|TRBV24-1|TRBD1
TGTGCCACCAGTGACCCTAAGGGGGCTGAGACCCAGTACTTC
CATSDPKGAETQYF
>TRBJ1-6|TRBV14|-
TGTGCCAGCGGGACACTATTTAATTCACCCCTCCACTTT
CASGTLFNSPLHF
>TRBJ1-6|TRBV11-2|-
TGTGCCAGCAGCTTAGCGCAGGGTCCCCTCCACTTT
CASSLAQGPLHF
>TRBJ1-2|TRBV2|TRBD1
TGTGCCAGCAGAGACAGGGGGTATGGCTACACCTTC
CASRDRGYGYTF
>TRBJ1-3|TRBV3-1/TRBV3-2|-
TGTGCCAGCAGCCAAACCGGTCTCCTCTCTGGAAACACCATATATTTT
CASSQTGLLSGNTIYF
>TRBJ1-6|TRBV5-1|-
TGCGCCAGCAGCCCAGTGGGAGGGTTGAATTCACCCCTCCACTTT
CASSPVGGLNSPLHF